The rows below give T cell receptor beta chains drawn from one sample of a study of technical replicates of blood from four donors. Assay: immunoSEQ multiplex PCR; the TCRdb copy retains only in-frame clones and omits some. The sample carries about 88,000 clones, about 90% recorded once. The sequenced material came from T cells isolated from PBMCs. These receptors all stem from a human donor in good health. Both conserved end residues are part of each CDR3. D genes are given only for firm matches. A clone size is listed for some rows: how often the clone was seen (once, few, many), or a class if it is expanded.

d_gene	abundance	v_gene	j_gene	CDR3nt	CDR3aa
.	.	TRBV5-1	TRBJ2-3	TGCGCCAGCAGCTTGGGGGCCGGGACACAAAGCACAGATACGCAGTATTTT	CASSLGAGTQSTDTQYF
TRBD2	.	TRBV7-9	TRBJ2-7	TGTGCCAGCAGCCTCGGAACTAGCGGGGGGTCCTACGAGCAGTACTTC	CASSLGTSGGSYEQYF
.	few	TRBV5-4	TRBJ2-7	TGTGCCAGCAGCTTGGATATGGACTCCTCCTACGAGCAGTACTTC	CASSLDMDSSYEQYF
.	.	TRBV9	TRBJ2-1	TGTGCCAGCAGCGTAGGAGGGGGTGAGCAGTTCTTC	CASSVGGGEQFF
.	.	TRBV28	TRBJ2-3	TGTGCCAGCAGTTCCCCAATAAACAGGGGAGGAGGCACAGATACGCAGTATTTT	CASSSPINRGGGTDTQYF
.	.	TRBV15	TRBJ1-1	TGTGCCACCAGCCTCCAGGGCACTGAAGCTTTCTTT	CATSLQGTEAFF
.	.	TRBV7-8	TRBJ2-7	TGTGCCAGCAGCCCACAGCCTTCTGCCTACGAGCAGTACTTC	CASSPQPSAYEQYF
.	.	TRBV9	TRBJ2-7	TGTGCCAGCAGCGTAGCGGCCCTAGCAACCTACGAGCAGTACTTC	CASSVAALATYEQYF
.	.	TRBV29-1	TRBJ2-2	TGCAGCGTTGGGGGAGTCGGGGGGCACGGGGAGCTGTTTTTT	CSVGGVGGHGELFF
.	.	TRBV30	TRBJ2-2	TGTGCCTGGAGTGTTACCGGGGGGCCCGGGGAGCTGTTTTTT	CAWSVTGGPGELFF
.	.	TRBV12-5	TRBJ1-1	TGTGCTAGTGGTTTGGTACTAGGACCCGGGAGGACTGAAGCTTTCTTT	CASGLVLGPGRTEAFF
TRBD2	.	TRBV27	TRBJ2-3	TGTGCCAGCAGTTTACGTAAGCGGGGGGTTAGGGATACGCAGTATTTT	CASSLRKRGVRDTQYF
TRBD1	.	TRBV27	TRBJ2-7	TGTGCCAGCAGTTTGTGGACAGGGGCCTACGAGCAGTACTTC	CASSLWTGAYEQYF
TRBD1	.	TRBV6-5	TRBJ2-5	TGTGCCAGCAGGACCGGACAGGGAGAGACCCAGTACTTC	CASRTGQGETQYF
.	.	TRBV2	TRBJ1-2	TGTGCCAGCAGCGGAGACCTTTTTACAGGGTTTTCCTATGGCTACACCTTC	CASSGDLFTGFSYGYTF
.	few	TRBV19	TRBJ1-1	TGTGCCAGTAGCATGGACAGGAACACTGAAGCTTTCTTT	CASSMDRNTEAFF
.	.	TRBV2	TRBJ2-1	TGTGCCAGCAGGAAGGTGCAATCGGGGAGTGAGCAGTTCTTC	CASRKVQSGSEQFF
.	.	TRBV4-1	TRBJ2-2	TGCGCCAGCAGCCCGGACACCGAGACCACCGGGGAGCTGTTTTTT	CASSPDTETTGELFF
TRBD1	.	TRBV30	TRBJ1-3	TGTGCCTGGAGACGGGACAGGGGTGTAGACACCATATATTTT	CAWRRDRGVDTIYF
TRBD2	.	TRBV29-1	TRBJ2-1	TGCAGCGTTGAAGAATCTCCCTCTTTAGCGGGAGGGCTCTACAATGAGCAGTTCTTC	CSVEESPSLAGGLYNEQFF
.	.	TRBV11-2	TRBJ2-5	TGTGCCAGCAGCCCCTCTCCGGAGACCCAGTACTTC	CASSPSPETQYF
.	.	TRBV2	TRBJ2-2	TGTGCCAGCAGTGAATTCGAGGGGGCGAACACCGGGGAGCTGTTTTTT	CASSEFEGANTGELFF
.	.	TRBV5-6	TRBJ2-7	TGTGCCAGCAGACCGGGAACAGGGCCTAGCTCCTACGAGCAGTACTTC	CASRPGTGPSSYEQYF
TRBD2	.	TRBV28	TRBJ2-7	TGTGCCAGCATGGAGCCGGGACTAGCGGACCGGGACGAGCAGTACTTC	CASMEPGLADRDEQYF
.	.	TRBV7-2	TRBJ1-2	TGTGCCAGCAGCTTAGACGTAGCCCGTGGCTACACCTTC	CASSLDVARGYTF
.	few	TRBV6-5	TRBJ1-5	TGTGCCAGCAGTTACAGCGACGGCGGCTGGCCCCAGCATTTT	CASSYSDGGWPQHF
TRBD1	once	TRBV15	TRBJ1-5	TGTGCCACCAGCAGTCCCGACAGGGGCAATCAGCCCCAGCATTTT	CATSSPDRGNQPQHF
.	.	TRBV19	TRBJ1-1	TGTGCCAGTAGATTCGGGGACACTGAAGCTTTCTTT	CASRFGDTEAFF
TRBD1	.	TRBV29-1	TRBJ1-2	TGCAGCGTCCCGGGACAGGGGAACTATGGCTACACCTTC	CSVPGQGNYGYTF
TRBD2	.	TRBV2	TRBJ2-2	TGTGCCAGCAGTGGGACTAGCGGGAGGGCCAGCGGGGAGCTGTTTTTT	CASSGTSGRASGELFF
.	.	TRBV29-1	TRBJ1-3	TGCAGCGGCCTAAACGGGGTTACCATATATTTT	CSGLNGVTIYF
.	.	TRBV30	TRBJ2-6	TGTGCCTGGAGTCACAGGGCTGGGGCCAACGTCCTGACTTTC	CAWSHRAGANVLTF
.	.	TRBV9	TRBJ1-1	TGTGCCAGCAGCGTAGTCCAGGGGAACACTGAAGCTTTCTTT	CASSVVQGNTEAFF
.	.	TRBV27	TRBJ1-1	TGTGCCAGCAGTCGAGGGAACACTGAAGCTTTCTTT	CASSRGNTEAFF
TRBD2	.	TRBV5-1	TRBJ2-1	TGCGCCAGCAGCACAGGGACTAGCGGGAGGGCCTACAATGAGCAGTTCTTC	CASSTGTSGRAYNEQFF
TRBD1	.	TRBV18	TRBJ1-2	TGTGCCAGCTCACCGGGTTCCGGGACAGGAGCCTACACCTTC	CASSPGSGTGAYTF
.	.	TRBV5-4	TRBJ2-3	TGTGCCAGCAGCTTTCCGGGAATAGTGACGAATACGCAGTATTTT	CASSFPGIVTNTQYF
.	.	TRBV14	TRBJ1-2	TGTGCCAGCAGCCAGGCCCTGACAGGAGACTATGGCTACACCTTC	CASSQALTGDYGYTF
.	.	TRBV19	TRBJ1-1	TGTGCCAGTAGTCCAGGGTTGACTGAAGCTTTCTTT	CASSPGLTEAFF
TRBD1	.	TRBV5-5	TRBJ1-5	TGTGCCAGCAGCTCCCGGACAGGGGCCGACAATCAGCCCCAGCATTTT	CASSSRTGADNQPQHF
.	.	TRBV28	TRBJ2-7	TGTGCCAGCAGTCGGGCTAGCATACAGCAGTACTTC	CASSRASIQQYF
.	.	TRBV2	TRBJ1-1	TGTGCCAGCAGTGACTACAGGGTCGGGACTGAAGCTTTCTTT	CASSDYRVGTEAFF
.	.	TRBV5-1	TRBJ2-1	TGCGCCAGCAGTGGGGGGAACAATGAGCAGTTCTTC	CASSGGNNEQFF
TRBD1	.	TRBV4-1	TRBJ1-1	TGCGCCAGCAGCCTCGGACAGGGTAGAAGAGCTTTCTTT	CASSLGQGRRAFF
.	few	TRBV5-1	TRBJ1-1	TGCGCCAGCAGCTCCGGAGGTTACAGGGACACTGAAGCTTTCTTT	CASSSGGYRDTEAFF
.	.	TRBV4-1	TRBJ2-1	TGCGCCAGCAGCCAAGTAGGCAGGGCTCGATACAATGAGCAGTTCTTC	CASSQVGRARYNEQFF
TRBD2	.	TRBV11-3	TRBJ2-5	TGTGCCAGCAGCTCGGCGGGGGAGGAGACCCAGTACTTC	CASSSAGEETQYF
.	.	TRBV18	TRBJ1-1	TGTGCCAGCTCACCAGGAAGGGGTGCCATGAACACTGAAGCTTTCTTT	CASSPGRGAMNTEAFF
.	.	TRBV11-3	TRBJ1-6	TGTGCCAGCAGACTCGGCCAGGAGGCTTCACCCCTCCACTTT	CASRLGQEASPLHF
TRBD1	.	TRBV2	TRBJ2-7	TGTGCCAGCAGTCGCCGGGACAGGAGTCAGGGTGAGCAGTACTTC	CASSRRDRSQGEQYF
TRBD1	.	TRBV18	TRBJ1-1	TGTGCCAGCTTTACTACAGGGGGCGGAAATGAAGCTTTCTTT	CASFTTGGGNEAFF
.	.	TRBV5-4	TRBJ1-1	TGTGCCAGCAGTACCGACATGAACACTGAAGCTTTCTTT	CASSTDMNTEAFF
.	.	TRBV11-3	TRBJ2-3	TGTGCCAGCAGCTACTACACAGATACGCAGTATTTT	CASSYYTDTQYF
TRBD2	.	TRBV5-8	TRBJ2-3	TGTGCCAGCAGCCTAGACCCCACTAGCGGGGGACCCAGCACAGATACGCAGTATTTT	CASSLDPTSGGPSTDTQYF
.	.	TRBV11-2	TRBJ1-1	TGTGCCAGCAGACATTACGGAGCGACAGAAGAAGCTTTCTTT	CASRHYGATEEAFF